One sample yielded the 12 T cell receptor beta chains listed below, sequenced in a study of cytomegalovirus exposure and HLA in healthy donors. The PCR was carried out with 60 Vbeta primers and 13 Jbeta primers. Profiling relied on immunoSEQ multiplex PCR, and the TCRdb table lists in-frame clones only, not all of them. The table lists over 150,000 clones, 80% of them singletons. Sequences were obtained from PBMCs. The receptor source for this set is a boy under 18 in good health and CMV-seronegative.

Remarks on this clone: This likely traces to a read error, being one base from a far larger clone. J is TRBJ1-3 and V is TRBV25-1; TRBD1 aligns across 7 bases. Germline CDR1 MGHDK, CDR2 SYGVNS. The length of the CDR3 is 18 residues. Written as DNA, the CDR3 is TGTGCCAGCAGTGAACTTCAGAGGACAGGACAATCTGGAGACACCATATATTTT. Protein: CASSELQRTGQSGDTIYF.

The rearrangement links TRBV6-5 to TRBJ1-2, with a possible D match to TRBD1 (6 bases). Per the germline V gene, CDR1 is MNHEY and CDR2 is SVGAGI. There are 12 residues in the CDR3. V was trimmed by 8 bases and J by 8 bases, leaving 15 bases between them. The CDR3 DNA sequence: TGTGCCAGCCTCCGCAGGGGTAGAGGCTACACCTTC. Amino acid sequence: CASLRRGRGYTF.

This clone appeared a few times. This CDR3 reads CASGLKTLSYEQYF. CDR3 sequence (DNA): TGTGCCAGCGGGCTCAAAACTCTCTCCTACGAGCAGTACTTC. The chain couples TRBV28 to TRBJ2-7; D remains ambiguous. CDR1 and CDR2 (germline): MDHEN, SYDVKM. The CDR3 loop spans 14 amino acids. The V and J ends lost 8 bases and 0 bases respectively, with 14 bases between them.

The chain has TRBV6-5 and TRBJ1-2, with D unclear. The germline gives CDR1 MNHEY, CDR2 SVGAGI. The CDR3 loop spans 13 amino acids. The germline V and J ends were trimmed by 4 bases and 2 bases, with 8 bases remaining between them. Here the CDR3 reads CASSFAGNYGYTF. The CDR3 coding sequence is TGTGCCAGCAGTTTCGCGGGCAACTATGGCTACACCTTC.

This clone is a singleton in its sample. The J gene is TRBJ1-2, the V gene TRBV30; TRBD1 agrees at 8 bases. V was pared by 1 base and J by 0 bases, with 7 bases of the junction left unmatched. Germline CDR1 GTSNPN, CDR2 SVGIG (reference sequence). This CDR3 has 16 amino acids. The CDR3 here is CAWSARRTGTNYGYTF. The CDR3 nucleotides are TGTGCCTGGAGTGCCCGAAGGACAGGGACTAACTATGGCTACACCTTC.

The CDR3 DNA sequence: TGTGCCTGGAGTGCCCTCCCTCCGGGACTAATCTACAATGAGCAGTTCTTC. Its protein is CAWSALPPGLIYNEQFF. This chain joins TRBV30 and TRBJ2-1; TRBD2 matches 7 bases. Per germline, CDR1 GTSNPN and CDR2 SVGIG (reference sequence). V gave up 1 base and J gave up 3 bases; unmatched junction bases: 12. This CDR3 contains 17 residues. Complete variable domain (other parts from reference TRBV30 and TRBJ2-1): SQTIHQWPATLVQPVGSPLSLECTVEGTSNPNLYWYRQAAGRGLQLLFYSVGIGQISSEVPQNLSASRPQDRQFILSSKKLLLSDSGFYLCAWSALPPGLIYNEQFFGPGTRLTVL.

The chain joins TRBV4-1 to TRBJ2-3; D is unresolved. Trimming took 4 bases from V and 3 from J, leaving 14 bases between them. This CDR3 is 15 amino acids long. CDR1 and CDR2 (germline): MGHRA, YSYEKL. In DNA form, the CDR3 reads TGCGCCAGCAGCCCCATCGGAGTTGGGACAGATACGCAGTATTTT. Amino acid sequence: CASSPIGVGTDTQYF.

The rearrangement links TRBV30 to TRBJ1-2; D possibly corresponds to TRBD1 (5 bases). Germline loops: CDR1 GTSNPN, CDR2 SVGIG (reference sequence). This CDR3 is built from 13 residues. The V end was cut by 0 bases, the J end by 7 bases, with 12 bases between. In DNA, the CDR3 is TGTGCCTGGAGTGTAGGCAGGGCTCTTGGCTACACCTTC. It is translated as CAWSVGRALGYTF.

J is TRBJ1-1 and V is TRBV28, with D perhaps matching TRBD1 (5 bases). CDR1 is MDHEN and CDR2 is SYDVKM in the germline V gene. This CDR3 region has 14 residues. Trimming shortened V by 7 bases and J by 0 bases, and 12 bases separated the two germline ends. CDR3 sequence reads: CASTPGGVNTEAFF. CDR3 nucleotide sequence: TGTGCCAGCACTCCGGGGGGAGTGAACACTGAAGCTTTCTTT.

The V and J genes are TRBV7-2 and TRBJ1-1, with TRBD1 matching 7 bases. Germline V gene sequence: CDR1 SGHTA, CDR2 FQGNSA. Germline trimming cut 3 bases from V and 4 bases from J; bases unmatched to any gene: 11. This CDR3 contains 16 residues. This CDR3 is CASSFDLQGLGTEAFF. DNA for the CDR3: TGTGCCAGCAGCTTCGATCTACAGGGGTTGGGCACTGAAGCTTTCTTT.

The rearrangement joins TRBV6-5 to TRBJ1-1; possibly TRBD1 for D (6 bases). Trimming cost V 5 bases and J 6 bases, with 19 bases left between them. The CDR3 totals 15 residues. Per germline, CDR1 MNHEY and CDR2 SVGAGI. The CDR3 region has the DNA TGTGCCAGCAGTCATGAGGGGGGGTGGGTCCCTGAAGCTTTCTTT. Protein sequence: CASSHEGGWVPEAFF.

The rearrangement joins TRBV7-3 to TRBJ1-3; no clear D gene. Germline CDR1 reads SGHTA; CDR2 reads FQGTGA. This CDR3 is 18 amino acids long. Deletions cut 5 bases from V and 0 bases from J, with 20 bases between. The CDR3: CASSLRSSRNSSGNTIYF. The CDR3 bases are TGTGCCAGCAGCCTACGTAGTTCCAGGAATAGCTCTGGAAACACCATATATTTT. Full variable domain (remainder filled in from reference TRBV7-3 and TRBJ1-3): GAGVSQTPSNKVTEKGKYVELRCDPISGHTALYWYRQSLGQGPEFLIYFQGTGAADDSGLPNDRFFAVRPEGSVSTLKIQRTERGDSAVYLCASSLRSSRNSSGNTIYFGEGSWLTVV.